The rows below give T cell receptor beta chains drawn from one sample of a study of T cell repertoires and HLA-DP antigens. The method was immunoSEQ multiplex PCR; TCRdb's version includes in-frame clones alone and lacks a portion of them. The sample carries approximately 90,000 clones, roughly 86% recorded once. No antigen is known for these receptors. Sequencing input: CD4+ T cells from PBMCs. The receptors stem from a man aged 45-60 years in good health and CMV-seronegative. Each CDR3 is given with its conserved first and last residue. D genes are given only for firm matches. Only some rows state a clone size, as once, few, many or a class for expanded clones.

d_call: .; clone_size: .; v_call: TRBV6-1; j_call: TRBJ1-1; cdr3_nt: TGTGCCAGCAAGAACGGGGGGGTCCGCACTGAAGCTTTCTTT; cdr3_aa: CASKNGGVRTEAFF
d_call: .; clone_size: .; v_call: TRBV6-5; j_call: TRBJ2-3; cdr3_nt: TGTGCCAGCCGAATAGTGAGATCCGATACGCAGTATTTT; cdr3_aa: CASRIVRSDTQYF
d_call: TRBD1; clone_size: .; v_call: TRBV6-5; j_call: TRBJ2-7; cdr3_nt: TGTGCCAGCAGTCCAGACAGGGGTTACGAGCAGTACTTC; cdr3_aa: CASSPDRGYEQYF
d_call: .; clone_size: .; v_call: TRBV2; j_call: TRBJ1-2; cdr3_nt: TGTGCCAGCAGTGAAAGCGGGGGTAACTATGGCTACACCTTC; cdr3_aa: CASSESGGNYGYTF
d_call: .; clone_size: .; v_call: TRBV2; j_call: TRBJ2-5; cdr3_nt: TGTGCCAGCGGAAGGGTAGGGGAGACCCAGTACTTC; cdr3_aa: CASGRVGETQYF
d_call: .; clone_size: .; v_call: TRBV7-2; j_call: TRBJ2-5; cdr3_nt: TGTGCCAGCAGCCCGCTTTGGACAGCTCAAGAGACCCAGTACTTC; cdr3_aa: CASSPLWTAQETQYF
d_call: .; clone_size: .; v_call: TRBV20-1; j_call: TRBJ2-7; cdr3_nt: TGCAGTGCTAGACACTCCTACGAGCAGTACTTC; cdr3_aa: CSARHSYEQYF
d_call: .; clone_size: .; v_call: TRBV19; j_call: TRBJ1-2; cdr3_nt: TGTGCCAGTAGTATGGATTGGGGTACGGGTGGCTACACCTTC; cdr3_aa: CASSMDWGTGGYTF
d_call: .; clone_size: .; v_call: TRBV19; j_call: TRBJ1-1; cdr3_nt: TGTGCCAGTTCTTTAGGAGGATTGAACACTGAAGCTTTCTTT; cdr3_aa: CASSLGGLNTEAFF
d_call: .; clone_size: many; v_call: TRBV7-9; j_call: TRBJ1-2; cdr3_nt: TGTGCCAGCAGCCCCTCCGACAGGCCTGGCTACACCTTC; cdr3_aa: CASSPSDRPGYTF
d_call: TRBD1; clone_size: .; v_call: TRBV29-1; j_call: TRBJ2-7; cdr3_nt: TGCAGCGCTGATTCCGGGACAGGGTCCTACGAGCAGTACTTC; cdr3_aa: CSADSGTGSYEQYF
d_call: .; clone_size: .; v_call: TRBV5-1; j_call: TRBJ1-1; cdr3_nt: TGCGCCAGCAGCCAGGGAAAAGGCACTGAAGCTTTCTTT; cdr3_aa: CASSQGKGTEAFF
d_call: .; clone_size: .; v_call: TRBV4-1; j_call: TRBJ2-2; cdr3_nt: TGCGCCAGCAGCCAAGATCAAGAAGCCGGGGAGCTGTTTTTT; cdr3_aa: CASSQDQEAGELFF
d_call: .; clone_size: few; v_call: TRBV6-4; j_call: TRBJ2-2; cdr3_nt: TGTGCCAGCAGTGCGAGCGGGTCAGTGTACACCGGGGAGCTGTTTTTT; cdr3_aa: CASSASGSVYTGELFF
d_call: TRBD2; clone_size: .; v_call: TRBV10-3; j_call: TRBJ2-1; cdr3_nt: TGTGCCATCAGTGTACTAGCGGGGAGCTCCTACAATGAGCAGTTCTTC; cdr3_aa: CAISVLAGSSYNEQFF
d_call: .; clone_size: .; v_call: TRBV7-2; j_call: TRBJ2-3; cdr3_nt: TGTGCCAGCAGCTTATCGGAGAGGGTGGATACGCAGTATTTT; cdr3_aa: CASSLSERVDTQYF
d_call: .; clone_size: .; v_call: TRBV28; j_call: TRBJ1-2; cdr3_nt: TGTGCCAGCACTTCTGTAGGGGTAGCTGGCTACACCTTC; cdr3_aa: CASTSVGVAGYTF
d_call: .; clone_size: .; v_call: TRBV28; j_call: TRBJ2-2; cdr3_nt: TGTGCCAGCAGTTTAACGTCTGTCGGGGAGCTGTTTTTT; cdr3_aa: CASSLTSVGELFF
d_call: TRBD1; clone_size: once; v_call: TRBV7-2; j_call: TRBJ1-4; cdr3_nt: TGTGCCAGCAGCTTAGGAGGGACAGGGTATGAAAAACTGTTTTTT; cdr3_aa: CASSLGGTGYEKLFF
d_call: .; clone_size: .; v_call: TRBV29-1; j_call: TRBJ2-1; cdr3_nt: TGCAGCGAGGAGTCGGCCAGCTCCTACAATGAGCAGTTCTTC; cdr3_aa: CSEESASSYNEQFF
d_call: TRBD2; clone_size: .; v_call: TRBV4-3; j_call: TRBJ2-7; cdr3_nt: TGCGCCAGCAGCCAAGATACTAGCGGCTCCTACGAGCAGTACTTC; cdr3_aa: CASSQDTSGSYEQYF
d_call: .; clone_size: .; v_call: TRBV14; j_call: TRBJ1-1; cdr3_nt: TGTGCCAGCAGCCAAGCCGGCCGGGGTCAGGCCACTGAAGCTTTCTTT; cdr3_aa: CASSQAGRGQATEAFF
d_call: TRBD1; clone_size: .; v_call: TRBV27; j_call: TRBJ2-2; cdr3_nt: TGTGCCAGCAGGCCAGGGGGAGCTGCGAGAACCGGGGAGCTGTTTTTT; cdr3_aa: CASRPGGAARTGELFF
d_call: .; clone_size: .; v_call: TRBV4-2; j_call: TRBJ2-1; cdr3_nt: TGTGCCAGCAGCCAAGAAGCCAGGGCAGCGGAGCAGTTCTTC; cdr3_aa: CASSQEARAAEQFF
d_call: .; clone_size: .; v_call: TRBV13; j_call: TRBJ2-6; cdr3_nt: TGTGCCAGCAGCTTCACGCAGGGCCCCTCTGGGGCCAACGTCCTGACTTTC; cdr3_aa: CASSFTQGPSGANVLTF
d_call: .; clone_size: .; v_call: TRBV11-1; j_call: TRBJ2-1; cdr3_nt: TGTGCCAGCAGCGCGACTAGGGGGGAGGATGAGCAGTTCTTC; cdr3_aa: CASSATRGEDEQFF
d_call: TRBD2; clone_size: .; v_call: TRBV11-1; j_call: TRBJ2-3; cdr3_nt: TGTGCCAGCAGCTTACTAGCGGGGTACACAGATACGCAGTATTTT; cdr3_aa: CASSLLAGYTDTQYF
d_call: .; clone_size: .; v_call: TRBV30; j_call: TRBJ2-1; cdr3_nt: TGTGCCTGGAGTGTGAAGGGGAGGAACAATGAGCAGTTCTTC; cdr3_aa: CAWSVKGRNNEQFF
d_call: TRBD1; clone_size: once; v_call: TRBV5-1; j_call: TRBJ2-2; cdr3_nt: TGCGCCAGCAGTACGGGGACAGGACCTGGGAGCACCGGGGAGCTGTTTTTT; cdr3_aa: CASSTGTGPGSTGELFF
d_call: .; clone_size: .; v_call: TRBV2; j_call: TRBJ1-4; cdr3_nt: TGTGCCAGCAGTGAAGATCCCCCAGTCCCCCGGGGGCAGAATGAAAAACTGTTTTTT; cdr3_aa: CASSEDPPVPRGQNEKLFF
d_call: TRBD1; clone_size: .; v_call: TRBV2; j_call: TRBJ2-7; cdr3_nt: TGTGCCAGCAGCCCGGGACAGGGAGCCTACGAGCAGTACTTC; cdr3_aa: CASSPGQGAYEQYF
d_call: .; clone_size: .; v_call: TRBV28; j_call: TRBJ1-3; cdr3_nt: TGTGCCAGTATTCCCGACAGCTTCTCTGGAAACACCATATATTTT; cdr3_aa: CASIPDSFSGNTIYF
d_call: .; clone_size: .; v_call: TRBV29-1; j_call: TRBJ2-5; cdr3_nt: TGCAGCGTTTGGGTGGGAGAGACCCAGTACTTC; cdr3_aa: CSVWVGETQYF
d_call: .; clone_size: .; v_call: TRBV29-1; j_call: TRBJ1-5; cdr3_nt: TGCAGCGTTGAATTTGGGCAGGGAGATCAGCCCCAGCATTTT; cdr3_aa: CSVEFGQGDQPQHF
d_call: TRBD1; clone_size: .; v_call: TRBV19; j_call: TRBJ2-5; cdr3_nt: TGTGCCAGTAGTATCGGAAGGGCAGGGGGCGGGACGGAGACCCAGTACTTC; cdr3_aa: CASSIGRAGGGTETQYF
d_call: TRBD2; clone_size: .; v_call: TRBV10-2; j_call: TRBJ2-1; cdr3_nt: TGCGCCAGCAGTGAGCTAGCGGGAGAGCTATACAATGAGCAGTTCTTC; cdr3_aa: CASSELAGELYNEQFF
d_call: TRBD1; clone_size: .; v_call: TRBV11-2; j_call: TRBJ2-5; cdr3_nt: TGTGCCAGCAGCCCGGACAGGGTAGGGGAGACCCAGTACTTC; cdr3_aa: CASSPDRVGETQYF
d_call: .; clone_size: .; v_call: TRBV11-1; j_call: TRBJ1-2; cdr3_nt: TGTGCCAGCAGCTTAGGGCGGACTAACTATGGCTACACCTTC; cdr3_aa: CASSLGRTNYGYTF
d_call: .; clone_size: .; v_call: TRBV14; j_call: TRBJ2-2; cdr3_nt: TGTGCCAGCAGCCAAGTTATCGGTGGGAGTGGCACCGGGGAGCTGTTTTTT; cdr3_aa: CASSQVIGGSGTGELFF
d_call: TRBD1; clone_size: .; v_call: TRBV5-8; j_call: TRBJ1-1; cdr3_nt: TGTGCCAGCAGCTTTAACAGGGGGCGAACTGAAGCTTTCTTT; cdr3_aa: CASSFNRGRTEAFF
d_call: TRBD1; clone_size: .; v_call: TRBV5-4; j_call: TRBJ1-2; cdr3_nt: TGTGCCAGCAGCTCCTCGGACAGGGTAAACTATGGCTACACCTTC; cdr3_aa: CASSSSDRVNYGYTF
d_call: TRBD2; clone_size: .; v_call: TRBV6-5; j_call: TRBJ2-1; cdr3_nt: TGTGCCAGCAGGCCCGGACTAGCGGGGTGGTATGAGCAGTTCTTC; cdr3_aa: CASRPGLAGWYEQFF
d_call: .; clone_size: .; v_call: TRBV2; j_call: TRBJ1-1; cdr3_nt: TGTGCCAGCAGCCCTAGGAGGGCGGCGAACACTGAAGCTTTCTTT; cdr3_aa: CASSPRRAANTEAFF
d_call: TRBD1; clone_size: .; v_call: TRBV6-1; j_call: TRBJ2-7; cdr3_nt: TGTGCCAGCAGTACTCCCCGGGACAGAGCCTACGAGCAGTACTTC; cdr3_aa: CASSTPRDRAYEQYF
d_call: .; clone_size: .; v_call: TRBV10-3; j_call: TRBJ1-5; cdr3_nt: TGTGCCCTGATGCGGAGGGAATATAGCAATCAGCCCCAGCATTTT; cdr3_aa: CALMRREYSNQPQHF
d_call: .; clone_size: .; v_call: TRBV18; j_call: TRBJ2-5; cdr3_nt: TGTGCCAGCTCACCACCGGGGGCAGAGACCCAGTACTTC; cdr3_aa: CASSPPGAETQYF
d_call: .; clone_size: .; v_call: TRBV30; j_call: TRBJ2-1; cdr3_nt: TGTGCCTGGCAAGGGGGCGGGGGGACCTACAATGAGCAGTTCTTC; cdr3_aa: CAWQGGGGTYNEQFF
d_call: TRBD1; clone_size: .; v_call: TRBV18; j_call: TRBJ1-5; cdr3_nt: TGTGCCAGCTCACCCACGGACAGGGGTCAGCCCCAGCATTTT; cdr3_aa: CASSPTDRGQPQHF
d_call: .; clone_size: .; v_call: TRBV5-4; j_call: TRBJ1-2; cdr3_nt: TGTGCCAGCAGCTTGGAGGTGATGAGCGGCTACACCTTC; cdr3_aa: CASSLEVMSGYTF
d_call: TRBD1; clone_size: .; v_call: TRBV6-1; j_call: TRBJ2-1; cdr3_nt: TGTGCCAGCAGTGGGGGGACAGGGAGACGTGAGCAGTTCTTC; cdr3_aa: CASSGGTGRREQFF
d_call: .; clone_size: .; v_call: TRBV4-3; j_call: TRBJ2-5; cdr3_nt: TGCGCCAGCAGCCGTGGGATGTGGGAGACCCAGTACTTC; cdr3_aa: CASSRGMWETQYF
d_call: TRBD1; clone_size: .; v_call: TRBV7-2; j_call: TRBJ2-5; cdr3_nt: TGTGCCAGCAGCTTGGGACAGTACCAAGAGACCCAGTACTTC; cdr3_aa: CASSLGQYQETQYF
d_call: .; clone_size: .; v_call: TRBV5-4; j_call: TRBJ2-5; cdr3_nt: TGTGCCAGCAGCTTGGATCTTCCTAGCCCCCAAGAGACCCAGTACTTC; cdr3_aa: CASSLDLPSPQETQYF
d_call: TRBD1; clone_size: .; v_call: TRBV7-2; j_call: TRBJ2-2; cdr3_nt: TGTGCCAGCAGCTATGACAGGGGGCACACCGGGGAGCTGTTTTTT; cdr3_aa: CASSYDRGHTGELFF
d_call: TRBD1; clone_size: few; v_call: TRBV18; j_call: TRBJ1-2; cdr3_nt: TGTGCCAGCTCTATGACCGGGACAGGGGACGACTACACCTTC; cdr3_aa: CASSMTGTGDDYTF
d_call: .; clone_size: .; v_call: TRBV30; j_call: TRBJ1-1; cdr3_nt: TGTGCCTGGAGTGTCTGGGATGAGGCTGAAGCTTTCTTT; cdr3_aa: CAWSVWDEAEAFF
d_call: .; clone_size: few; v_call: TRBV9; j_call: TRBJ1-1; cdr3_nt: TGTGCCAGTTCCGGGGGCATATTGAACACTGAAGCTTTCTTT; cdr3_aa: CASSGGILNTEAFF
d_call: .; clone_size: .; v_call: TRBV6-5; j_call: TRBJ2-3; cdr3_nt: TGTGCCAGCAGTTCGGGGGACAGTGGGACAGATACGCAGTATTTT; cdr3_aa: CASSSGDSGTDTQYF
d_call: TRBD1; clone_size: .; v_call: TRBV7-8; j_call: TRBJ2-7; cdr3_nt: TGTGCCAGCAGCTTCCGGACAGGGTCCTACGAGCAGTACTTC; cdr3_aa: CASSFRTGSYEQYF
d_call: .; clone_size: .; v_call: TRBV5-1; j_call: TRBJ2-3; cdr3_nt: TGCGCCAGCAGCTTGGAATGGGGGTTCCAGGGTACGCAGTATTTT; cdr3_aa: CASSLEWGFQGTQYF